These T cell receptor beta chains were read from a single sample in a study of blood T cell repertoires in COVID-19. Repertoires were generated with immunoSEQ multiplex PCR, while TCRdb's copy carries only in-frame clones and drops some. The sample lists roughly 100,000 clones, 82% seen once, with less than 20% in the top ten. The sequenced sample consisted of peripheral blood. The receptors come from a woman over 75 with acute or convalescent COVID-19. Each CDR3 is given with its conserved first and last residue. Each record gives: V gene, clone size, J gene, D gene, CDR3 protein, CDR3 DNA. A D gene is named only where the DNA matches it firmly. Size is stated for part of the rows, as once, few or many counts, or as a class when the clone is expanded.

TRBV2,NA,TRBJ2-2,TRBD1,CASSGRTGGRGELFF,TGTGCCAGCAGTGGTAGGACAGGGGGCCGTGGGGAGCTGTTTTTT
TRBV7-9,once,TRBJ1-6,TRBD1,CASSSHRDRGNSPLHF,TGTGCCAGCAGCTCACACCGGGACAGGGGTAATTCACCCCTCCACTTT
TRBV7-9,NA,TRBJ2-2,TRBD1,CASKLGQGLPGELFF,TGTGCCAGCAAGCTGGGACAGGGGCTCCCCGGGGAGCTGTTTTTT
TRBV28,once,TRBJ2-7,NA,CASSSLASYEQYF,TGTGCCAGCAGTTCCCTGGCCTCCTACGAGCAGTACTTC
TRBV28,NA,TRBJ1-6,TRBD1,CASSQGMTGENSPLHF,TGTGCCAGCAGCCAAGGAATGACAGGGGAGAATTCACCCCTCCACTTT
TRBV2,NA,TRBJ1-5,NA,CASSEQRPSNQPQHF,TGTGCCAGCAGTGAACAGCGTCCTAGCAATCAGCCCCAGCATTTT
TRBV7-2,NA,TRBJ2-5,TRBD2,CASSLRAGGNQETQYF,TGTGCCAGCAGCTTAAGAGCGGGAGGCAACCAAGAGACCCAGTACTTC
TRBV27,NA,TRBJ1-1,NA,CASSPHGVTEAFF,TGTGCCAGCAGTCCCCATGGAGTAACTGAAGCTTTCTTT
TRBV6-6,NA,TRBJ2-1,NA,CASTLASSSYNEQFF,TGTGCCAGCACTCTAGCTTCCAGCTCCTACAATGAGCAGTTCTTC
TRBV9,once,TRBJ1-4,TRBD1,CASSPRTGQTNEKLFF,TGTGCCAGCAGCCCCAGGACAGGACAAACTAATGAAAAACTGTTTTTT
TRBV25-1,NA,TRBJ1-6,NA,CASSDLNSPLHF,TGTGCCAGCAGTGATCTAAATTCACCCCTCCACTTT
TRBV7-2,NA,TRBJ2-5,TRBD1,CASSYPNRGETQYF,TGTGCCAGCAGCTATCCGAACAGGGGAGAGACCCAGTACTTC
TRBV2,NA,TRBJ2-1,NA,CASSIQTGSYNEQFF,TGTGCCAGCAGTATTCAAACAGGTTCCTACAATGAGCAGTTCTTC
TRBV5-4,NA,TRBJ2-5,TRBD2,CASSLEGGRAETQYF,TGTGCCAGCAGCTTGGAGGGCGGGAGGGCAGAGACCCAGTACTTC
TRBV14,NA,TRBJ1-1,TRBD1,CASSQVLPRGSTEAFF,TGTGCCAGCAGCCAAGTTTTACCCAGGGGGAGTACTGAAGCTTTCTTT
TRBV5-1,NA,TRBJ2-2,NA,CASSGGLTSTGELFF,TGCGCCAGCAGCGGGGGACTCACTTCCACCGGGGAGCTGTTTTTT
TRBV18,NA,TRBJ1-4,NA,CASSPKQTEKLFF,TGTGCCAGCTCCCCAAAACAGACTGAAAAACTGTTTTTT
TRBV29-1,NA,TRBJ1-4,TRBD1,CSVEDPDRGTEKLFF,TGCAGCGTTGAAGATCCGGACAGGGGAACTGAAAAACTGTTTTTT
TRBV14,NA,TRBJ2-7,TRBD2,CASSQGGLAGMFEQYF,TGTGCCAGCAGCCAGGGGGGACTAGCGGGAATGTTCGAGCAGTACTTC
TRBV24-1,NA,TRBJ2-2,NA,CATSDPRRGTNTGELFF,TGTGCCACCAGTGATCCTCGTAGGGGAACGAACACCGGGGAGCTGTTTTTT
TRBV19,NA,TRBJ2-3,TRBD2,CASSTTGTTADTQYF,TGTGCCAGTAGTACAACCGGGACTACAGCAGATACGCAGTATTTT
TRBV5-1,NA,TRBJ2-5,TRBD2,CASSPGTSEETQYF,TGCGCCAGCAGCCCCGGGACTAGCGAGGAGACCCAGTACTTC
TRBV7-9,NA,TRBJ1-4,NA,CASSSRQANEKLFF,TGTGCCAGCAGCTCCCGACAGGCTAATGAAAAACTGTTTTTT
TRBV6-5,NA,TRBJ2-1,TRBD1,CASRRTGSSYNEQFF,TGTGCCAGCAGACGGACAGGGAGCTCCTACAATGAGCAGTTCTTC
TRBV11-3,NA,TRBJ2-2,TRBD1,CASSLGQSNTGELFF,TGTGCCAGCAGCTTGGGACAGTCCAACACCGGGGAGCTGTTTTTT
TRBV29-1,once,TRBJ2-5,TRBD1,CSVGGGSETQYF,TGCAGCGTTGGAGGGGGCAGCGAGACCCAGTACTTC
TRBV11-3,NA,TRBJ1-1,NA,CASSPEKRRIKDTEAFF,TGTGCCAGCAGCCCGGAGAAGCGGAGAATAAAGGACACTGAAGCTTTCTTT
TRBV5-4,NA,TRBJ1-2,TRBD1,CASSQQGERGYTF,TGTGCCAGCAGCCAACAGGGGGAGAGGGGCTACACCTTC